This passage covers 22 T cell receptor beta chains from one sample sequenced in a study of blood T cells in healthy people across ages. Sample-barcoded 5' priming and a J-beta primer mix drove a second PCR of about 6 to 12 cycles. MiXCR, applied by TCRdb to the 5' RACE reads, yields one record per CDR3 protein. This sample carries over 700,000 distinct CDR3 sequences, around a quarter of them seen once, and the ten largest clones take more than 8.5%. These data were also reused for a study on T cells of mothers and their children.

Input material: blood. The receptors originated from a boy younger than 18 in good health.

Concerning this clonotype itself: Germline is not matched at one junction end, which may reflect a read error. The CDR3 sequence is CASSLGQGPNERFF. CDR3 nucleotides: TGTGCCAGTAGCTTGGGACAGGGTCCCAATGAGCGGTTCTTC. The rearrangement joins TRBV5-5 to TRBJ2-5; 9 bases agree with TRBD1. The CDR3 has 14 amino acids. Germline V gene lookup returns CDR1 SGHKS and CDR2 YYEKEE (reference sequence).

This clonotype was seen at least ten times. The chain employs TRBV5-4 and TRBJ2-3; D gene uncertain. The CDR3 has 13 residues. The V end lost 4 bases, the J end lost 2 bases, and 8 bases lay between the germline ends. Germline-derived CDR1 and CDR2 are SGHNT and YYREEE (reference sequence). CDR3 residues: CASSPTLTDTQYF. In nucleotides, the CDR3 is TGTGCCAGCAGCCCGACCCTCACAGATACGCAGTATTTT.

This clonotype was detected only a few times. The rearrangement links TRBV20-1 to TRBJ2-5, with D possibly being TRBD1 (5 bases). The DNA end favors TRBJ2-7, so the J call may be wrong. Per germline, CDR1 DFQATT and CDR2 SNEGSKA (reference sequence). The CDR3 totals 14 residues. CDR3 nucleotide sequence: TGCAGTGCGCACCAAGACAGTCTCAGGAACGAGCAGTACTTC. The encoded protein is CSAHQDSLRNEQYF.

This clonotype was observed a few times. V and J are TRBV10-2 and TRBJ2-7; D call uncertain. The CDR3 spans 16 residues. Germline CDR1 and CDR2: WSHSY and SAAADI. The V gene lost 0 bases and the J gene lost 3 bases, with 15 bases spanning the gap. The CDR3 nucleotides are TGCGCCAGCAGTGAGTCGACGGCTACTTACGGCTACGAGCAGTACTTC. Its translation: CASSESTATYGYEQYF.

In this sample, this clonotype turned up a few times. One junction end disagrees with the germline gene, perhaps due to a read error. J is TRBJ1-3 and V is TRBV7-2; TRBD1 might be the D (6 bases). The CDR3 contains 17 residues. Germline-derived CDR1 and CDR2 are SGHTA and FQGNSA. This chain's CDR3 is CASSLIAAGASGTTIYF. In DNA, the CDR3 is TGTGCCAGCAGCTTAATTGCAGCAGGGGCATCTGGAACCACCATATATTTT.

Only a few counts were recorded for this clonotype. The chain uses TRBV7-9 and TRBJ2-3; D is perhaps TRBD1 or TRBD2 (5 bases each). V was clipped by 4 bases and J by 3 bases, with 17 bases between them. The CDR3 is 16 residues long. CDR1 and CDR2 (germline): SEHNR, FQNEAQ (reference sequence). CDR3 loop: CASSYGTLVLTDTQYF. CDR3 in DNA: TGTGCCAGCAGCTACGGGACCCTGGTTTTGACAGATACGCAGTATTTT.

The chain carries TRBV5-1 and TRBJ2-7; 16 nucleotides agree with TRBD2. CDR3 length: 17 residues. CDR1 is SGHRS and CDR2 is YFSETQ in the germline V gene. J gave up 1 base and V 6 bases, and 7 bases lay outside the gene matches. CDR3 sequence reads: CASTEGLAGGPSYEQYF. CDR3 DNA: TGCGCCAGCACCGAGGGACTAGCGGGAGGGCCATCCTACGAGCAGTACTTC.

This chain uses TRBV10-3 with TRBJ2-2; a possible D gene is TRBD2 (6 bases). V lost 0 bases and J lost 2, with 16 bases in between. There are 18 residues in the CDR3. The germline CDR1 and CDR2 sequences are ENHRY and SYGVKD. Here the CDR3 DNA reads TGTGCCATCAGTGAGTCAGCGATAGCGGTTTTAAACACCGGGGAGCTGTTTTTT. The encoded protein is CAISESAIAVLNTGELFF.

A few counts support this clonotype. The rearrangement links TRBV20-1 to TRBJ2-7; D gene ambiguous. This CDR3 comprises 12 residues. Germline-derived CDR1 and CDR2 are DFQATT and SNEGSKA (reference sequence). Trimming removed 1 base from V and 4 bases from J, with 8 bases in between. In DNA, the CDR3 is TGCAGTGCTAGAGCTGGAGCATACGAGCAGTACTTC. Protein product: CSARAGAYEQYF.

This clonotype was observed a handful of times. The CDR3 region is CASSQDKRETDEQFF. In DNA, the CDR3 is TGTGCCAGCAGCCAAGATAAGCGGGAGACGGATGAGCAGTTCTTC. The rearrangement links TRBV4-2 to TRBJ2-1, with 8 bases that match TRBD2. V dropped 0 bases and J dropped 8; count of bases not matched to a gene: 6. The CDR3 has 15 amino acids. The germline V gene has CDR1 LGHNA and CDR2 YNFKEQ.

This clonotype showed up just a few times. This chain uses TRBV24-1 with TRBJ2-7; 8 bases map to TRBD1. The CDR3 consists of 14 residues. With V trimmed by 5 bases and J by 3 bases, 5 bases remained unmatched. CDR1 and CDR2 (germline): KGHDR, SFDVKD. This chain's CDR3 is CATSAGGGDYEQYF. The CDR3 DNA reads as TGTGCCACCAGTGCAGGGGGCGGTGACTACGAGCAGTACTTC.

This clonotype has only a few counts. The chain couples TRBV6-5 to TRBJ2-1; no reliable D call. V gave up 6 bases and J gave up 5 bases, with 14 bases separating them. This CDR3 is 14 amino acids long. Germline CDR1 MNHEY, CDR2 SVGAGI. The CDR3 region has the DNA TGTGCCAGCAGGTCGTGGCAGGCAGACAATGAGCAGTTCTTC. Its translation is CASRSWQADNEQFF.

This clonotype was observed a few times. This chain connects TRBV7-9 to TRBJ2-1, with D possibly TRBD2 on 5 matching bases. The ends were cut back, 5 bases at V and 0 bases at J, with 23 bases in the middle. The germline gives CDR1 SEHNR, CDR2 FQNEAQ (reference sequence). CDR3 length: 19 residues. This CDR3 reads CASSPYISAWVSSYNEQFF. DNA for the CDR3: TGTGCCAGCAGCCCGTATATTAGCGCATGGGTGAGCTCCTACAATGAGCAGTTCTTC.

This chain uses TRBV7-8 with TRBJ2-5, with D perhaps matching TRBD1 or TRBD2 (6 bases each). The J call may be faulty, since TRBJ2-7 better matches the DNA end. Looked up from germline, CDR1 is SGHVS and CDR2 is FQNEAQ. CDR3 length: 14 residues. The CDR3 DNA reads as TGTGCCAGCGGGAGCGGAGGGGGTAGGTACGAGCAGTACTTC. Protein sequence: CASGSGGGRYEQYF.

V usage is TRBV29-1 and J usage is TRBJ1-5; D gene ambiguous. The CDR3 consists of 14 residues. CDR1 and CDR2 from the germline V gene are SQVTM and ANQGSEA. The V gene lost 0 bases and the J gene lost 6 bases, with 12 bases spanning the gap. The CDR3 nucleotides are TGCAGCGTTGAAGATGGCGGGGTAGGTCAGCCCCAGCATTTT. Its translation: CSVEDGGVGQPQHF.

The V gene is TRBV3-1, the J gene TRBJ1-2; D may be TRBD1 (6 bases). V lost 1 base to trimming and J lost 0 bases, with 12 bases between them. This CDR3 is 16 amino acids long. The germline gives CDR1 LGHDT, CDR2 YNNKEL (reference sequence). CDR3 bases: TGTGCCAGCAGCCAAGCCACAGGGTCTGCTAACTATGGCTACACCTTC. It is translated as CASSQATGSANYGYTF.

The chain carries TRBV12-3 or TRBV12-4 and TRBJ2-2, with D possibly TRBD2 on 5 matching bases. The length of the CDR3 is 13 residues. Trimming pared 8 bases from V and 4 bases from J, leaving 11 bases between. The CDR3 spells CASRRVGTGELFF. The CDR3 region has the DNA TGTGCCAGCCGGCGGGTTGGCACCGGGGAGCTGTTTTTT.

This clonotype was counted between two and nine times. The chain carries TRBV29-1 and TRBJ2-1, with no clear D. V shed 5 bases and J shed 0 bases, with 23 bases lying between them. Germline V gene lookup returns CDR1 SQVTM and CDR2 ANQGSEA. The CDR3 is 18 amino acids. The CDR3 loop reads CSVSGSRKSTDSYNEQFF. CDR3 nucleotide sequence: TGCAGCGTTAGTGGATCAAGGAAGTCGACGGACTCCTACAATGAGCAGTTCTTC.

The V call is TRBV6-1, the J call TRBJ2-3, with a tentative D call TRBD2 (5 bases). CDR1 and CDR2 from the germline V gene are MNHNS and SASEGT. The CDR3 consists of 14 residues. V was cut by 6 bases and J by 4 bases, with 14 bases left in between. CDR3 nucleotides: TGTGCCAGCAGGGACCGGGGAGCTCCAGATACGCAGTATTTT. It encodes CASRDRGAPDTQYF.

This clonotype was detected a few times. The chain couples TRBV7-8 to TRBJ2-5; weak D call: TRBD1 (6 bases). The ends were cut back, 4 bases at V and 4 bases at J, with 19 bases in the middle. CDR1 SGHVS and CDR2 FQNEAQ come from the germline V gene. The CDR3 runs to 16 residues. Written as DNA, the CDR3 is TGTGCCAGCAGCTACGAGGGACAACTATCGCGAGAGACCCAGTACTTC. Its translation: CASSYEGQLSRETQYF.

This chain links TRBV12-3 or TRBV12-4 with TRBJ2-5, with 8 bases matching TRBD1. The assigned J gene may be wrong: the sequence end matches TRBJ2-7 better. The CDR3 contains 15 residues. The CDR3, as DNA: TGTGCCAGCAGGCGGACAGGGAAAACCTCCTACGAGCAGTACTTC. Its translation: CASRRTGKTSYEQYF.

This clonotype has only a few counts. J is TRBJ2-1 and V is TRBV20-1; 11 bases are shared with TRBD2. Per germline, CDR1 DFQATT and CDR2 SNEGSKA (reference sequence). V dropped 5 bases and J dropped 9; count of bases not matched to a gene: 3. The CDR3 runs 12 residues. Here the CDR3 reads CSAPGLAGEQFF. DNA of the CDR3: TGCAGTGCTCCAGGACTAGCGGGTGAGCAGTTCTTC.